The rows below give T cell receptor beta chains drawn from one sample of a study of cytomegalovirus exposure and HLA in healthy donors. The repertoire was sequenced with immunoSEQ multiplex PCR; TCRdb's copy has only in-frame clones and lacks some. The data hold around 92,000 clones, with approximately 80% observed a single time. Input material: PBMCs. The origin of the receptors is a man in his late teens or twenties in good health and CMV-seronegative. CDR3s include the opening cysteine and the closing phenylalanine or tryptophan.

CDR3	V	J
CASSVVPGGQTQYF	TRBV9	TRBJ2-5
CASSQGSYEQYF	TRBV10-1	TRBJ2-7
CASSFSGGTDTQYF	TRBV7-8	TRBJ2-3
CASRLAGLTNQPQHF	TRBV6-1	TRBJ1-5
CASSDGVGGITGELFF	TRBV6-4	TRBJ2-2
CASRGLGNTIYF	TRBV5-8	TRBJ1-3
CASSPGQGNAGLVPNEQFF	TRBV6-7	TRBJ2-1
CASSLAAAEYNEQFF	TRBV7-9	TRBJ2-1
CASERSVGNQPQHF	TRBV6-1	TRBJ1-5
CASSVEGRGGYNEQFF	TRBV9	TRBJ2-1
CASSPGTGDRRPQFF	TRBV6-4	TRBJ2-1
CASSPAGTAQGYTF	TRBV18	TRBJ1-2
CASSPPTSRDTQYF	TRBV18	TRBJ2-3
CASSVPGSGAQETQYF	TRBV5-1	TRBJ2-5
CASSPGQFNEKLFF	TRBV7-8	TRBJ1-4
CASSQERRAGRAFF	TRBV4-1	TRBJ1-1
CASILQGVGEQYF	TRBV2	TRBJ2-7
CASSPGQGHEQYF	TRBV4-2	TRBJ2-7
CASSQESSLTYEQYF	TRBV4-2	TRBJ2-7
CASSYSSVVGTEAFF	TRBV6-5	TRBJ1-1
CASRTGRSEKLFF	TRBV2	TRBJ1-4
CASSQKQMDIYSPLHF	TRBV4-1	TRBJ1-6
CASSQDLTGNFSPLHF	TRBV4-2	TRBJ1-6
CASSPTVTDTQYF	TRBV6-1	TRBJ2-3
CASNRGSSTEAFF	TRBV5-4	TRBJ1-1
CASSLGTGVKRNTEAFF	TRBV5-8	TRBJ1-1
CASGRVDRSPYSNQPQHF	TRBV10-1	TRBJ1-5
CASSQDLPTGTGDNSPLHF	TRBV4-2	TRBJ1-6